The sequence of this T cell receptor beta chain was determined in a study of cytomegalovirus exposure and HLA in healthy donors. Study conclusions and caveats: While the bulk of TCR sequences proved rare, some public TCRs turned up in many donors.

Comment on this clone: The antigen is unknown.

The V segment lost 3 bases and the J segment 7 bases; nucleotides outside the gene matches: 3. CDR1 and CDR2 (germline): KGHSH, LQKENI. CDR3 size: 14 residues. TCRdb's table, derived via immunoSEQ multiplex PCR, lists solely in-frame clones and lacks some. The sample yields around 150,000 clones, just over 90% seen once. The chain recombines TRBV18 with TRBJ1-6, with 7 positions matching TRBD1. The source is a man aged 18 to 30 in good health and CMV-seronegative. The sample comprised PBMCs. In DNA, the CDR3 is TGTGCCAGCTCACCGGGGACAGACAATTCACCCCTCCACTTT. It encodes CASSPGTDNSPLHF.